One sample yielded the 21 T cell receptor beta chains listed below, sequenced in a study of blood T cells in healthy people across ages. The second PCR ran roughly 6 to 11 cycles with a sample-barcoded 5' primer and J-beta primers. TCRdb processed the 5' RACE reads anew with MiXCR; each CDR3 protein has one entry. The sample yields about 1.5 million distinct CDR3 sequences, less than 45% seen once. The specimen sequenced was blood. These receptors were obtained from a woman younger than 30 in good health.

This clonotype was detected a few times. The chain has TRBV7-8 and TRBJ2-1; no reliable D call. The germline gives CDR1 SGHVS, CDR2 FQNEAQ. The CDR3 covers 16 residues. V shed 4 bases and J shed 0 bases, with 13 bases lying between them. CDR3 bases: TGTGCCAGCAGCTCTCACCTTGGCGTCTCCTACAATGAGCAGTTCTTC. Translating gives CASSSHLGVSYNEQFF.

The chain uses TRBV7-8 and TRBJ2-1; possibly TRBD1 for D (6 bases). The ends were cut back, 6 bases at V and 9 bases at J, with 12 bases in the middle. The CDR3 contains 12 residues. Germline V lookup: CDR1 SGHVS, CDR2 FQNEAQ. CDR3 loop: CASRSQGSEQFF. The CDR3, as DNA: TGTGCCAGCAGGTCACAGGGCAGTGAGCAGTTCTTC.

This chain connects TRBV6-1 to TRBJ1-2; 9 positions match TRBD1. The V gene end was trimmed by 3 bases and the J gene end by 6 bases; junction bases not matched to a gene: 5. The CDR3 extends over 14 amino acids. Looked up from germline, CDR1 is MNHNS and CDR2 is SASEGT. CDR3 nucleotides: TGTGCCAGCAGTGATCGGGACAGGGCTGATGGCTACACCTTC. It translates to CASSDRDRADGYTF.

V gene TRBV5-6 combines with J gene TRBJ2-1, with unresolved D. The germline V gene encodes CDR1 SGHDT and CDR2 YYEEEE. The CDR3 runs to 16 residues. V dropped 2 bases and J dropped 0 bases, with 12 bases sitting between them. CDR3 coding DNA: TGTGCCAGCAGCTTTCCTCCGCCGAGCTCCTACAATGAGCAGTTCTTC. This sequence encodes CASSFPPPSSYNEQFF. The full variable domain, its missing parts supplied by reference TRBV5-6 and TRBJ2-1, is DAGVTQSPTHLIKTRGQQVTLRCSPKSGHDTVSWYQQALGQGPQFIFQYYEEEERQRGNFPDRFSGHQFPNYSSELNVNALLLGDSALYLCASSFPPPSSYNEQFFGPGTRLTVL.

V gene TRBV19 combines with J gene TRBJ1-2; TRBD1 is a possible D gene (5 bases). V was trimmed by 6 bases and J by 4 bases, leaving 12 bases between them. Germline CDR1 is LNHDA and CDR2 is SQIVND (reference sequence). The CDR3 is made up of 13 amino acids. The CDR3 nucleotides read TGTGCCAGTAGCGCAGGGAAGAGCTATGGCTACACCTTC. Translating gives CASSAGKSYGYTF.

The V and J genes are TRBV19 and TRBJ2-1; D might be TRBD1 (6 bases). Deletions cut 3 bases from V and 2 bases from J, with 11 bases between. This CDR3 is 15 amino acids long. Looked up from germline, CDR1 is LNHDA and CDR2 is SQIVND (reference sequence). The chain's CDR3 is CASSMSQGPYNEQFF. The CDR3 nucleotides are TGTGCCAGTAGTATGTCACAGGGACCCTACAATGAGCAGTTCTTC.

The chain uses TRBV5-4 and TRBJ1-1, with 8 bases that match TRBD1. V dropped 5 bases and J dropped 5; count of bases not matched to a gene: 11. The CDR3 is 15 residues long. Per germline, CDR1 SGHNT and CDR2 YYREEE (reference sequence). The CDR3 coding sequence is TGTGCCAGCAGACCGAGACAGGGGCTGGGGACTGAAGCTTTCTTT. This sequence encodes CASRPRQGLGTEAFF.

CDR3 region: CASRRDSETQYF. CDR3 DNA sequence: TGTGCCAGCAGACGGGACAGTGAGACCCAGTACTTC. The chain uses TRBV25-1 and TRBJ2-5; 7 bases map to TRBD1. V was pared by 6 bases and J by 5 bases, with 3 bases of the junction left unmatched. CDR3 length equals 12 residues. Germline V gene lookup returns CDR1 MGHDK and CDR2 SYGVNS.

The genes are TRBV27 and TRBJ2-1; 8 bases line up with TRBD2. The DNA matches TRBJ2-7 better at its end, which makes the J call doubtful. This CDR3 has 16 residues. In germline, CDR1 is MNHEY, CDR2 SMNVEV (reference sequence). The CDR3 DNA is TGTGCCAGCAGTCCCCTCAGCGGGAGAGAGTACAATGAGCAGTACTTC. Residues: CASSPLSGREYNEQYF.

The V call is TRBV14, the J call TRBJ1-1; a possible D gene is TRBD1 (6 bases). V was shortened by 0 bases and J by 4 bases, with 18 bases between the two germline ends. This CDR3 contains 17 residues. CDR1 and CDR2 (germline): SGHDN, FVKESK. The CDR3 loop is CASSQDFAGADGTEAFF. CDR3 nucleotides: TGTGCCAGCAGCCAAGATTTCGCAGGGGCGGATGGCACTGAAGCTTTCTTT.

The rearrangement joins TRBV4-1 to TRBJ2-4, with D tentatively TRBD2 (5 bases). V dropped 1 base and J dropped 3 bases, with 16 bases sitting between them. The CDR3 has 17 residues. Germline values: CDR1 MGHRA, CDR2 YSYEKL. The CDR3 protein is CASSQVLALGGKNIQYF. The CDR3 nucleotides read TGCGCCAGCAGCCAAGTACTTGCCCTTGGAGGCAAAAACATTCAGTACTTC.

The V call is TRBV30, the J call TRBJ1-2, with D possibly matching TRBD1 (5 bases). The CDR3 has 14 residues. V shed 3 bases and J shed 7 bases, with 18 bases lying between them. The germline V gene has CDR1 GTSNPN and CDR2 SVGIG (reference sequence). The CDR3 protein is CAWRTLGDLGGYTF. Here the CDR3 DNA reads TGTGCCTGGAGGACCTTAGGGGACCTCGGTGGCTACACCTTC.

The J gene is TRBJ2-7, the V gene TRBV6-2 or TRBV6-3; D may correspond to TRBD1 or TRBD2 (5 bases each). Germline V gene data show CDR1 as MNHEY and CDR2 as SVGEGT. The V end was cut by 0 bases, the J end by 3 bases, with 12 bases between. This CDR3 is built from 15 residues. CDR3 coding DNA: TGTGCCAGCAGTTACTCGGGACGGACCTTCTACGAGCAGTACTTC. It encodes CASSYSGRTFYEQYF.

In its sample, this clonotype was seen a few times. This chain links TRBV4-1 with TRBJ1-1, with D maybe TRBD1 (5 bases). The CDR3 spans 16 residues. Germline V gene data show CDR1 as MGHRA and CDR2 as YSYEKL. V was clipped by 3 bases and J by 0 bases, with 14 bases between them. The CDR3 reads CASSQVGRGLNTEAFF. The CDR3 nucleotides are TGCGCCAGCAGCCAGGTTGGGAGGGGACTGAACACTGAAGCTTTCTTT.

The J gene is TRBJ2-2, the V gene TRBV7-2; D remains unclear. The germline CDR1 and CDR2 sequences are SGHTA and FQGNSA. The germline V and J ends were trimmed by 4 bases and 7 bases, with 13 bases remaining between them. This CDR3 has 14 amino acids. The CDR3 DNA reads as TGTGCCAGCAGCTCTTGGACCTTGGGCGGGGAGCTGTTTTTT. This sequence encodes CASSSWTLGGELFF. Together with reference TRBV7-2 and TRBJ2-2, the CDR3 gives the full variable domain: GAGVSQSPSNKVTEKGKDVELRCDPISGHTALYWYRQSLGQGLEFLIYFQGNSAPDKSGLPSDRFSAERTGGSVSTLTIQRTQQEDSAVYLCASSSWTLGGELFFGEGSRLTVL.

The rearrangement links TRBV3-1 to TRBJ2-5; D possibly corresponds to TRBD1 (7 bases). Per germline, CDR1 LGHDT and CDR2 YNNKEL (reference sequence). V lost 0 bases, J lost 3 bases, and 17 bases lay in between. The CDR3 runs 17 residues. CDR3 sequence: CASSQDLTTGRKETQYF. CDR3 nucleotides: TGTGCCAGCAGCCAAGATCTTACGACAGGGAGGAAAGAGACCCAGTACTTC.

The V call is TRBV4-3, the J call TRBJ2-2, with a tentative D call TRBD2 (6 bases). The ends were cut back, 1 base at V and 6 bases at J, with 9 bases in the middle. This CDR3 spans 14 amino acids. Per germline, CDR1 LGHNA and CDR2 YSLEER. The CDR3, as DNA: TGCGCCAGCAGCCAAGTGCGGGGTTCCGGGGAGCTGTTTTTT. The encoded protein is CASSQVRGSGELFF.

Concerning this clonotype itself: Mismatch with germline at one junction end may stem from a read error. The chain couples TRBV14 to TRBJ2-7; 11 bases match TRBD2. Per germline, CDR1 SGHDN and CDR2 FVKESK. The CDR3 covers 15 residues. Here the CDR3 reads CASSLRLAGIYDQYF. The CDR3, as DNA: TGTGCCAGCAGCCTCAGACTAGCGGGGATCTACGACCAGTACTTC. Combining the CDR3 with reference TRBV14 and TRBJ2-7 gives the whole variable domain EAGVTQFPSHSVIEKGQTVTLRCDPISGHDNLYWYRRVMGKEIKFLLHFVKESKQDESGMPNNRFLAERTGGTYSTLKVQPAELEDSGVYFCASSLRLAGIYDQYFGPGTRLTVT.

The rearrangement uses TRBV6-2 or TRBV6-3 and TRBJ2-3; D gene unclear. The CDR3 consists of 12 residues. Per germline, CDR1 MNHEY and CDR2 SVGEGT. Trimming stripped 8 bases from V and 1 base from J, with 7 bases between. The CDR3: CASQPRTDTQYF. The CDR3 nucleotides read TGTGCCAGCCAACCCCGCACAGATACGCAGTATTTT.

The chain combines TRBV20-1 with TRBJ2-3; 8 bases are a match to TRBD1. CDR1 is DFQATT, CDR2 SNEGSKA, per germline (reference sequence). The V segment lost 5 bases and the J segment 1 base; nucleotides outside the gene matches: 8. The CDR3 loop spans 15 amino acids. CDR3 coding DNA: TGCAGTGCTGCTGGCAGGGGGCGGCGCACAGATACGCAGTATTTT. It is translated as CSAAGRGRRTDTQYF.

The chain combines TRBV7-2 with TRBJ1-1; D uncertain. V lost 2 bases and J lost 2, with 15 bases in between. Germline V CDR1 and CDR2: SGHTA, FQGNSA. There are 16 residues in the CDR3. The CDR3 DNA is TGTGCCAGCAGCTTACGGAGGGCCCACCTCAACACTGAAGCTTTCTTT. Translating gives CASSLRRAHLNTEAFF.